One and the same sample provided the 32 T cell receptor beta chains below, sequenced in a study of blood T cell repertoires in COVID-19. Libraries were prepared by immunoSEQ multiplex PCR; TCRdb keeps only in-frame clonotypes and omits some of them. The sample gives more than 300,000 clones, 70% to 90% of which show up once; under 6.5% is in the top ten. Sequencing was done on a sample of PBMCs or T cells enriched from blood (not recorded which). These TCRs come from a woman aged 25-40 years who had recovered from COVID-19.

J is TRBJ1-1 and V is TRBV4-1, with unresolved D. The CDR3 consists of 14 residues. The germline CDR1 and CDR2 sequences are MGHRA and YSYEKL. With 0 bases removed from V and 10 bases from J, the gap between germline ends came to 15 bases. This chain's CDR3 is CASSQDSRTEGAFF. The DNA of the CDR3 is TGCGCCAGCAGCCAAGATAGCAGGACTGAAGGAGCTTTCTTT.

This clone came up once. The chain uses TRBV27 and TRBJ1-1, with 9 positions matching TRBD1. The CDR3 runs 15 residues. Germline V CDR1 and CDR2: MNHEY, SMNVEV (reference sequence). After removal of 6 bases from V and 4 bases from J, the junction contained 9 bases not matched to a gene. Written as DNA, the CDR3 is TGTGCCAGCAGGAGACAGGGGGGACTCGGCACTGAAGCTTTCTTT. As protein: CASRRQGGLGTEAFF.

In this sample, this clone turned up a few times. The chain employs TRBV19 and TRBJ1-2, with a tentative D call TRBD1 (6 bases). The CDR3 length is 15 residues. V was trimmed by 3 bases and J by 6 bases, leaving 17 bases between them. CDR1 LNHDA and CDR2 SQIVND come from the germline V gene (reference sequence). CDR3 residues: CASSITAETGHGYTF. The CDR3 bases are TGTGCCAGTAGTATCACCGCCGAGACAGGCCATGGCTACACCTTC.

The rearrangement links TRBV5-5 to TRBJ1-4; 7 positions match TRBD1. The germline V gene encodes CDR1 SGHKS and CDR2 YYEKEE (reference sequence). CDR3 length equals 16 residues. J gave up 1 base and V 4 bases, and 7 bases lay outside the gene matches. Here the CDR3 reads CASSPRQGLTNEKLFF. As DNA, the CDR3 is TGTGCCAGCAGCCCCCGACAGGGACTAACTAATGAAAAACTGTTTTTT. Supplemented by reference TRBV5-5 and TRBJ1-4, the full variable domain reads DAGVTQSPTHLIKTRGQQVTLRCSPISGHKSVSWYQQVLGQGPQFIFQYYEKEERGRGNFPDRFSARQFPNYSSELNVNALLLGDSALYLCASSPRQGLTNEKLFFGSGTQLSVL.

This clone appeared once. The chain carries TRBV6-2 or TRBV6-3 and TRBJ1-5, with a weak D call TRBD1 (6 bases). The V and J ends lost 3 bases and 1 base respectively, with 7 bases between them. This CDR3 comprises 14 residues. Germline V gene sequence: CDR1 MNHEY, CDR2 SVGEGT. The CDR3 sequence is CASSYGQSNQPQHF. CDR3 nucleotides: TGTGCCAGCAGTTATGGACAGAGCAATCAGCCCCAGCATTTT.

The V call is TRBV7-3, the J call TRBJ1-1; TRBD1 agrees at 9 bases. Germline CDR1 SGHTA, CDR2 FQGTGA. With V trimmed by 5 bases and J by 10 bases, 11 bases remained unmatched. CDR3 length equals 14 residues. The CDR3 sequence is CASSPRTGDRGAFF. CDR3 nucleotides: TGTGCCAGCAGCCCGAGGACAGGGGACCGGGGAGCTTTCTTT.

The chain links TRBV30 to TRBJ1-6; 9 positions match TRBD1. V trimming: 2 bases; J trimming: 8 bases; junction bases outside the gene matches: 10. There are 16 residues in the CDR3. CDR1 GTSNPN and CDR2 SVGIG come from the germline V gene (reference sequence). In nucleotides, the CDR3 is TGTGCCTGGAGTAAGGCCTTGGGACAGGGATATTCACCCCTCCACTTT. Translation: CAWSKALGQGYSPLHF.

The gene calls are TRBV5-8 and TRBJ1-2, with D uncertain. Trimming stripped 3 bases from V and 5 bases from J, with 8 bases between. The CDR3 covers 12 residues. The germline V gene encodes CDR1 SGHTS and CDR2 YDEGEE. The CDR3 here is CASSSRSYGYTF. The DNA for the CDR3 is TGTGCCAGCAGCTCCCGGTCTTATGGCTACACCTTC.

The chain carries TRBV5-1 and TRBJ1-4; D possibly corresponds to TRBD1 (5 bases). Germline V CDR1 and CDR2: SGHRS, YFSETQ. The CDR3 consists of 14 residues. With 3 bases removed from V and 6 bases from J, the gap between germline ends came to 12 bases. The CDR3 nucleotides read TGCGCCAGCAGCTCCCAGGGATCTCATGAAAAACTGTTTTTT. Translating gives CASSSQGSHEKLFF.

The chain couples TRBV2 to TRBJ1-2; 12 bases are shared with TRBD1. Germline trimming cut 4 bases from V and 8 bases from J; bases unmatched to any gene: 8. Germline CDR1 SNHLY, CDR2 FYNNEI. CDR3 length equals 15 residues. Here the CDR3 reads CASSVPGQGARGYTF. The CDR3 bases are TGTGCCAGCAGTGTCCCGGGACAGGGGGCGCGAGGCTACACCTTC.

A few counts support this clone. V gene TRBV6-2 or TRBV6-3 combines with J gene TRBJ1-2, with D perhaps TRBD1 (6 bases). The germline V gene encodes CDR1 MNHEY and CDR2 SVGEGT. V dropped 6 bases and J dropped 4 bases, with 12 bases sitting between them. This CDR3 comprises 13 residues. CDR3 amino acids: CASSQDRTYGYTF. For the CDR3, the DNA is TGTGCCAGCAGCCAGGACAGAACCTATGGCTACACCTTC.

V and J are TRBV4-3 and TRBJ1-2; D gene uncertain. The CDR3 loop spans 15 amino acids. In germline, CDR1 is LGHNA, CDR2 YSLEER. V was cut by 0 bases and J by 5 bases, with 13 bases left in between. The CDR3 sequence: CASSQEPDGKYGYTF. CDR3 nucleotide sequence: TGCGCCAGCAGCCAAGAACCGGACGGGAAATATGGCTACACCTTC.

The chain links TRBV30 to TRBJ1-2; D might be TRBD1 (6 bases). The CDR3 has 13 residues. CDR1 GTSNPN and CDR2 SVGIG come from the germline V gene (reference sequence). Trimming stripped 0 bases from V and 4 bases from J, with 9 bases between. In nucleotides, the CDR3 is TGTGCCTGGAGTGTAACAGGGATCTATGGCTACACCTTC. It encodes CAWSVTGIYGYTF.

This clone has only a few counts. The chain has TRBV7-9 and TRBJ1-2; unclear D gene. The CDR3 contains 12 residues. Trimming cost V 3 bases and J 4 bases, with 6 bases left between them. Looked up from germline, CDR1 is SEHNR and CDR2 is FQNEAQ (reference sequence). CDR3 in DNA: TGTGCCAGCAGCTTTTCGGGCTATGGCTACACCTTC. Translation gives CASSFSGYGYTF.

V usage is TRBV5-1 and J usage is TRBJ2-7; 9 bases map to TRBD1. CDR1 and CDR2 (germline): SGHRS, YFSETQ. J gave up 9 bases and V 3 bases, and 13 bases lay outside the gene matches. This CDR3 has 15 residues. CDR3 nucleotide sequence: TGCGCCAGCAGCTCCGCAGGGACAGGGAATACAGTGCAGTACTTC. Protein: CASSSAGTGNTVQYF.

The rearrangement links TRBV10-3 to TRBJ2-7, with 8 bases that match TRBD2. The CDR3 totals 17 residues. From germline, CDR1 is ENHRY and CDR2 SYGVKD. The junction had 10 bases not matched to a gene; V was cut back by 0 bases and J by 3 bases. The CDR3 loop reads CAISESMMGGGLYEQYF. Here the CDR3 DNA reads TGTGCCATCAGTGAGTCGATGATGGGCGGGGGGCTCTACGAGCAGTACTTC.

V usage is TRBV7-9 and J usage is TRBJ2-7, with a tentative D call TRBD1 (6 bases). CDR3 length: 19 residues. The V and J ends lost 0 bases and 2 bases respectively, with 23 bases between them. Germline CDR1 SEHNR, CDR2 FQNEAQ (reference sequence). CDR3 loop: CASSLAFPGHPSITYEQYF. For the CDR3, the DNA is TGTGCCAGCAGCTTAGCTTTCCCGGGACATCCCTCAATTACCTACGAGCAGTACTTC.

The genes are TRBV2 and TRBJ2-1, with D possibly matching TRBD1 (6 bases). This CDR3 region has 13 residues. Germline V gene data show CDR1 as SNHLY and CDR2 as FYNNEI. CDR3 nucleotide sequence: TGTGCAGGCGGGCTAAGTAGGGGGAATGAGCAGTTCTTC. As protein: CAGGLSRGNEQFF.

This clone was detected only a few times. The gene calls are TRBV7-2 and TRBJ1-3, with TRBD1 identical over 8 bases. The CDR3 sequence is 15 residues long. The V segment lost 4 bases and the J segment 4 bases; nucleotides outside the gene matches: 6. Germline CDR1 reads SGHTA; CDR2 reads FQGNSA. The CDR3 region is CASSSWTGWGNTIYF. For the CDR3, the DNA is TGTGCCAGCAGCTCCTGGACAGGGTGGGGAAACACCATATATTTT.

The V gene is TRBV3-1 (or the pseudogene TRBV3-2), the J gene TRBJ1-2; D not resolved. Germline CDR1 reads LGHDT; CDR2 reads YNNKEL (reference sequence). The CDR3 contains 13 residues. Trimming took 2 bases from V and 2 from J, leaving 6 bases between them. CDR3 loop: CASSQRGNYGYTF. The CDR3, as DNA: TGTGCCAGCAGCCAAAGAGGGAACTATGGCTACACCTTC.

The chain carries TRBV9 and TRBJ1-4, with a weak D call TRBD1 (6 bases). Deletions cut 3 bases from V and 7 bases from J, with 13 bases between. The CDR3 is 14 residues long. CDR1 is SGDLS and CDR2 is YYNGEE in the germline V gene. CDR3 amino acids: CASSANGQLEKLFF. The DNA of the CDR3 is TGTGCCAGCAGCGCGAACGGACAGCTTGAAAAACTGTTTTTT. Supplemented by reference TRBV9 and TRBJ1-4, the full variable domain reads DSGVTQTPKHLITATGQRVTLRCSPRSGDLSVYWYQQSLDQGLQFLIQYYNGEERAKGNILERFSAQQFPDLHSELNLSSLELGDSALYFCASSANGQLEKLFFGSGTQLSVL.

This sequence joins TRBV12-3 or TRBV12-4 and TRBJ1-1; 7 bases line up with TRBD1. This CDR3 region has 13 residues. Trimming took 7 bases from V and 5 from J; bases not matched to a gene: 7. The CDR3, as DNA: TGTGCCAGCACCCAGGACAGGAGGACTGAAGCTTTCTTT. It yields the protein CASTQDRRTEAFF.

This sequence joins TRBV5-8 and TRBJ2-5; a possible D gene is TRBD2 (6 bases). This CDR3 is 16 amino acids long. The germline V and J ends were trimmed by 2 bases and 3 bases, with 17 bases remaining between them. Germline CDR1 is SGHTS and CDR2 is YDEGEE. The CDR3 loop reads CASSLGWGGPKETQYF. The CDR3 nucleotides read TGTGCCAGCAGCTTAGGGTGGGGAGGACCAAAAGAGACCCAGTACTTC.

In its sample, this clone was seen a few times. The chain recombines TRBV3-1 (or the pseudogene TRBV3-2) with TRBJ2-7; D perhaps matches TRBD1 (7 bases). The CDR3 runs 15 residues. With 3 bases removed from V and 4 bases from J, the gap between germline ends came to 16 bases. CDR1 is LGHDT and CDR2 is YNNKEL in the germline V gene (reference sequence). The CDR3 protein is CASSHGAGGLYEQYF. For the CDR3, the DNA is TGTGCCAGCAGCCATGGGGCAGGGGGGCTATACGAGCAGTACTTC.

This clone has just a few counts. This chain connects TRBV5-5 to TRBJ1-1; 7 positions match TRBD1. Germline-derived CDR1 and CDR2 are SGHKS and YYEKEE (reference sequence). V lost 4 bases and J lost 2; bases outside the gene matches: 8. The CDR3 runs 15 residues. The CDR3 sequence: CASSQTGFVNTEAFF. CDR3 nucleotide sequence: TGTGCCAGCAGCCAGACAGGGTTTGTTAACACTGAAGCTTTCTTT.

The chain has TRBV2 and TRBJ2-7; TRBD1 might be the D (6 bases). V lost 6 bases, J lost 0 bases, and 15 bases lay in between. The CDR3 extends over 15 amino acids. Germline V gene lookup returns CDR1 SNHLY and CDR2 FYNNEI. DNA of the CDR3: TGTGCCAGCAGCCTTCTGACAGGATTCTCCTACGAGCAGTACTTC. This sequence encodes CASSLLTGFSYEQYF.

V usage is TRBV5-4 and J usage is TRBJ1-1; D call uncertain. This CDR3 is 14 amino acids long. Trimming took 0 bases from V and 1 from J, leaving 7 bases between them. Germline V lookup: CDR1 SGHNT, CDR2 YYREEE (reference sequence). The CDR3 here is CASSLAHTNTEAFF. The CDR3 DNA reads as TGTGCCAGCAGCTTGGCCCACACGAACACTGAAGCTTTCTTT.

This chain connects TRBV19 to TRBJ1-5; D not certain. Germline CDR1 is LNHDA and CDR2 is SQIVND (reference sequence). The V end lost 6 bases, the J end lost 3 bases, and 9 bases lay between the germline ends. The CDR3 length is 13 residues. The CDR3 DNA sequence: TGTGCCAGTAGCCCGGGGTTCAATCAGCCCCAGCATTTT. Residues: CASSPGFNQPQHF.

The rearrangement uses TRBV24-1 and TRBJ2-5; weak D call: TRBD1 (5 bases). Germline CDR1 reads KGHDR; CDR2 reads SFDVKD. The CDR3 extends over 13 amino acids. V dropped 2 bases and J dropped 5 bases, with 8 bases sitting between them. DNA of the CDR3: TGTGCCACCAGTGATTCCAGGGTGGAGACCCAGTACTTC. This gives the protein CATSDSRVETQYF.

The gene calls are TRBV4-1 and TRBJ2-1; D might be TRBD2 (5 bases). The V and J ends lost 3 bases and 5 bases respectively, with 11 bases between them. The CDR3 totals 14 residues. CDR1 and CDR2 (germline): MGHRA, YSYEKL. The CDR3 nucleotides read TGCGCCAGCAGCCACCTACTAGTAAACAATGAGCAGTTCTTC. Its translation: CASSHLLVNNEQFF.

The chain combines TRBV9 with TRBJ1-1; 8 bases are a match to TRBD1. From germline, CDR1 is SGDLS and CDR2 YYNGEE. J was trimmed by 1 base and V by 4 bases; bases with no gene match: 9. CDR3 length: 16 amino acids. The CDR3 spells CASSSRTGMGNTEAFF. CDR3 nucleotides: TGTGCCAGCAGCAGTCGGACAGGGATGGGGAACACTGAAGCTTTCTTT. The full variable domain, rest sourced from reference TRBV9 and TRBJ1-1, is DSGVTQTPKHLITATGQRVTLRCSPRSGDLSVYWYQQSLDQGLQFLIQYYNGEERAKGNILERFSAQQFPDLHSELNLSSLELGDSALYFCASSSRTGMGNTEAFFGQGTRLTVV.

This clone was detected only once. This chain joins TRBV7-2 and TRBJ2-3; 7 bases map to TRBD1. Germline assignment: CDR1 SGHTA and CDR2 FQGNSA. The CDR3 contains 16 residues. J was trimmed by 2 bases and V by 3 bases; bases with no gene match: 8. The CDR3 region has the DNA TGTGCCAGCAGCTTTTTAAGGGGGCGCGCCACAGATACGCAGTATTTT. Protein sequence: CASSFLRGRATDTQYF.